This T cell receptor beta chain stems from a study of blood T cell repertoires in COVID-19. Across the study: Whether acute or convalescent, the COVID-19 samples came from the United States, Italy and Spain. The cDNA or gDNA used as material had been derived from T cells, B-cell-depleted T cells, or PBMCs.

Seattle researchers signed up patients amid active infection and tracked them longitudinally. There are 17 residues in the CDR3. Trimming cost V 2 bases and J 4 bases; bases outside gene matches: 7. Germline V gene data show CDR1 as ENHRY and CDR2 as SYGVKD. Original analysis: For nucleated cells, counts were estimated from reference gene primer amplification. Profiling relied on immunoSEQ multiplex PCR, and the TCRdb table lists in-frame clones only, not all of them. V, J and clone size are taken as reported in that table, and D and trimming were inferred from the DNA itself. The data hold 50,000 to 80,000 clones, with around 80% observed a single time.

This clonotype originated in a man aged 55 to 70 with COVID-19, enrolled during active disease. The J gene is TRBJ2-3, the V gene TRBV10-3, with TRBD2 matching 12 bases. What was sequenced was peripheral blood. The CDR3: CAISEPTSGSVADTQYF. The DNA of the CDR3 is TGTGCCATCAGTGAGCCGACTAGCGGGAGCGTCGCAGATACGCAGTATTTT.